This T cell receptor beta chain was sequenced during a study of T cell responses to AZD1222 COVID-19 vaccine. General observations from the study: Seropositive at baseline were only six or seven AZD1222 recipients.

On this clone itself: Its antigen is unknown. A junction end diverges from the germline sequence, so it may reflect a read error.

CDR1 MNHEY and CDR2 SVGEGT come from the germline V gene. CDR3 length: 15 amino acids. Data came from immunoSEQ multiplex PCR; TCRdb stores just in-frame clones and leaves some out. The sample carries roughly 140,000 clones, approximately 88% recorded once. The chain couples TRBV6-2 or TRBV6-3 to TRBJ1-2; D unclear. The starting material was peripheral blood, obtained on day 0 of AZD1222 vaccination. This sequence was found in an adult in good health. The CDR3 protein is CASSDSLGVRYGYTF. CDR3 coding DNA: TGTGCCAGCAGTGACTCCCTTGGGGTACGCTATGGCTACACCTTC.